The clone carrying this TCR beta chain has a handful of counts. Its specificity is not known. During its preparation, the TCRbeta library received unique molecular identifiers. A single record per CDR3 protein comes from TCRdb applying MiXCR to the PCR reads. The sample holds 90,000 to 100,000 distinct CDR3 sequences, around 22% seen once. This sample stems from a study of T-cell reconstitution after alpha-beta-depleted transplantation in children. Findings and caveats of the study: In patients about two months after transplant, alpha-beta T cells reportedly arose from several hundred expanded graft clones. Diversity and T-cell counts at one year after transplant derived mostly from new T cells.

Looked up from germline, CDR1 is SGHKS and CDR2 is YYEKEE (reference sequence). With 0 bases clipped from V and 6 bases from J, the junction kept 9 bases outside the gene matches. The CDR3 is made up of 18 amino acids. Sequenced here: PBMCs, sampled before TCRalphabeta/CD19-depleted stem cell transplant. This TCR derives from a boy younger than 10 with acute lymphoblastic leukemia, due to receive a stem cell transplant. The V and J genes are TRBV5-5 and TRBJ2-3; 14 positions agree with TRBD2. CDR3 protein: CASSLAEGLAGVRDTQYF. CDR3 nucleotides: TGTGCCAGCAGCTTGGCAGAGGGACTAGCGGGAGTGCGGGATACGCAGTATTTT.